Presented here are 2 T cell receptor beta chains from one specimen sequenced in a study of PD-L1 blockade in urothelial cancer. The table came from immunoSEQ multiplex PCR; TCRdb's copy has only in-frame clones and leaves some out. The table lists roughly 100,000 clones, approximately 88% of them singletons. Time point denoted: pretreatment peripheral blood. The sample consisted of PBMCs, taken around atezolizumab (anti-PD-L1) treatment. The source is a woman at least 80 years old with urothelial cancer.

V usage is TRBV2 and J usage is TRBJ2-2; tentatively, D is TRBD2 (5 bases). Trimming shortened V by 4 bases and J by 13 bases, and 13 bases separated the two germline ends. The length of the CDR3 is 12 residues. Germline CDR1 and CDR2: SNHLY and FYNNEI. CDR3 in amino acids: CASSGRRGRLFF. For the CDR3, the DNA is TGTGCCAGCAGTGGGAGGCGTGGAAGGCTGTTTTTT.

The chain carries TRBV28 and TRBJ1-2; TRBD1 might be the D (6 bases). The CDR3 sequence is 14 residues long. Trimming shortened V by 6 bases and J by 4 bases, and 15 bases separated the two germline ends. From germline, CDR1 is MDHEN and CDR2 SYDVKM. Here the CDR3 DNA reads TGTGCCAGCAGCGTATTTACAGGGTTCTATGGCTACACCTTC. It specifies CASSVFTGFYGYTF.